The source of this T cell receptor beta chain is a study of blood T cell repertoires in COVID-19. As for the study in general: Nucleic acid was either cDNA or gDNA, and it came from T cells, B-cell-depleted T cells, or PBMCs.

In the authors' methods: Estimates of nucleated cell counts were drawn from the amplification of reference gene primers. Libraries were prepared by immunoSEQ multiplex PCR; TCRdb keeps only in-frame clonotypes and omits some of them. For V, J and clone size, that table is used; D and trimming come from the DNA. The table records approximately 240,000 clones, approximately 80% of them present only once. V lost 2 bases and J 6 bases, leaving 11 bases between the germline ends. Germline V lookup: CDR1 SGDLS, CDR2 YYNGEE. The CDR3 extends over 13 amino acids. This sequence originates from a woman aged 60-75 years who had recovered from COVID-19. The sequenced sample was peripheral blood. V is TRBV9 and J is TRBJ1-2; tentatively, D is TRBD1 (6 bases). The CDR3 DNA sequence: TGTGCCAGCAGCGTCCTGACAGGAGATGGCTACACCTTC. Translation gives CASSVLTGDGYTF.